This T cell receptor (beta chain) was found in a study of Graves' ophthalmopathy and Graves' hyperthyroidism. Findings and caveats of the study: Sensitivity of over 60% and specificity of approximately 72% were achieved by the model that predicted ophthalmopathy progression.

Exclusion criteria comprised other autoimmune diseases, uncontrolled infections, pregnancy or lactation in patients. From fresh peripheral blood, over 9 ml in volume, the PBMCs were obtained. RNA transcripts were the source from which TCR beta CDR3 regions were amplified. A first-round RT-PCR used HTBI primers, followed by a second-round multiplex PCR. MiXCR was run by TCRdb on the multiplex PCR reads, yielding one entry per CDR3 protein. The sample shows hundreds of thousands of distinct CDR3 sequences, 22% of them seen only once. V was pared by 3 bases and J by 3 bases, with 4 bases of the junction left unmatched. Per germline, CDR1 SGHRS and CDR2 YFSETQ. This CDR3 has 16 residues. On this clonotype: What it binds is unknown.

The chain is built from TRBV5-1 and TRBJ2-3; 13 positions match TRBD2. This clonotype was sampled from a woman aged 18-30 years with stable Graves' hyperthyroidism. Some clones in this sample may be carry-over from other donors' samples. The sample comprised peripheral blood. CDR3 amino acids: CASSSGLAGATDTQYF. In DNA, the CDR3 is TGCGCCAGCAGCTCCGGACTAGCGGGGGCAACAGATACGCAGTATTTT.